This T cell receptor (beta chain) was captured in a study of cytomegalovirus exposure and HLA in healthy donors. Broader study findings: TCR sequences were mostly rare, though some public TCRs occurred in many donors. Cytomegalovirus-associated TCR beta chains were listed, numbering 150 to 200.

Profiled with immunoSEQ multiplex PCR; TCRdb holds only in-frame clones, not every one. The data hold around 250,000 clones, with 90% observed a single time. From germline, CDR1 is SGDLS and CDR2 YYNGEE. CDR3 length equals 16 residues. The V and J ends lost 2 bases and 2 bases, in that order; junction bases with no gene match: 4. About this clone: Its antigen is not known.

The donors formed part of the roughly 120-subject validation cohort, distinct from the roughly 620-subject first cohort. The clonotype comes from a woman aged 18-30 years in good health and CMV-seronegative. Sequencing was done on a sample of PBMCs. The chain carries TRBV9 and TRBJ2-1; 10 bases are shared with TRBD2. Here the CDR3 reads CASSVEAGGPYNEQFF. CDR3 nucleotide sequence: TGTGCCAGCAGCGTCGAAGCGGGGGGGCCCTACAATGAGCAGTTCTTC.